This passage covers 23 T cell receptor beta chains from one sample sequenced in a study of T cell clonotyping in hematopoietic cell transplantation (dated by TCRdb to the early 2020s). Per the publication, the time point label means: recipient sample about 28 days before transplant, after cytoreduction. Preparation of the library involved the immunoSEQ multiplex PCR assay. In its TCRdb copy, this immuneACCESS table keeps in-frame sequences only and misses some clones. Where compared with another copy, unresolved V genes explain less than half of these, and the others have no known cause. In this sample the table shows about 21,000 clones, approximately 87% of which occur a single time. The ten top clones hold 3% to 4.5% of the sample. Sequencing was performed on peripheral blood mononuclear cells, taken before stem cell transplant. These receptors were taken from a young man with biphenotypic leukemia. Some clones in this sample may be carry-over from other donors' samples.

V usage is TRBV5-1 and J usage is TRBJ1-4; D unclear. This CDR3 comprises 15 residues. Trimming took 5 bases from V and 3 from J, leaving 14 bases between them. Germline values: CDR1 SGHRS, CDR2 YFSETQ. CDR3 DNA sequence: TGCGCCAGCAGAGGGTCCGATCAGGCTAATGAAAAACTGTTTTTT. Its protein is CASRGSDQANEKLFF.

This clone was seen only a few times. The chain is built from TRBV11-2 and TRBJ1-1; D gene ambiguous. Germline lookup yields CDR1 SGHAT and CDR2 FQNNGV. This CDR3 contains 14 residues. V was shortened by 1 base and J by 5 bases, with 11 bases between the two germline ends. CDR3 sequence (DNA): TGTGCCAGCAGCTTAGTGGGCGGAGGAACTGAAGCTTTCTTT. Translating gives CASSLVGGGTEAFF. Drawing the rest from reference TRBV11-2 and TRBJ1-1, the complete variable domain is EAGVAQSPRYKIIEKRQSVAFWCNPISGHATLYWYQQILGQGPKLLIQFQNNGVVDDSQLPKDRFSAERLKGVDSTLKIQPAKLEDSAVYLCASSLVGGGTEAFFGQGTRLTVV.

V is TRBV25-1 and J is TRBJ2-3, with 8 bases that match TRBD2. The V and J ends lost 6 bases and 1 base, in that order; junction bases with no gene match: 6. Germline CDR1 reads MGHDK; CDR2 reads SYGVNS. This CDR3 region has 15 residues. CDR3 DNA: TGTGCCAGCAGCCGGGGGGGGGCGGGCACAGATACGCAGTATTTT. Translated: CASSRGGAGTDTQYF.

The chain uses TRBV11-3 and TRBJ1-1, with D maybe TRBD1 (5 bases). The CDR3 extends over 15 amino acids. V was pared by 0 bases and J by 1 base, with 9 bases between. Germline V gene sequence: CDR1 SGHNT, CDR2 YENEEA. The CDR3 DNA reads as TGTGCCAGCAGCTTAGATGGGGGTGCGAACACTGAAGCTTTCTTT. Translation gives CASSLDGGANTEAFF.

The chain carries TRBV19 and TRBJ2-7; TRBD1 matches 9 bases. The J segment lost 5 bases and the V segment lost 6 bases, leaving 5 bases of the junction unmatched. From germline, CDR1 is LNHDA and CDR2 SQIVND (reference sequence). This CDR3 spans 13 amino acids. The CDR3 region has the DNA TGTGCCAGTAGGAAGGGACAGGGAGACGAGCAGTACTTC. Amino acid sequence: CASRKGQGDEQYF.

This clone was detected only a few times. V is TRBV19 and J is TRBJ2-1; D perhaps matches TRBD1 (5 bases). Per the germline V gene, CDR1 is LNHDA and CDR2 is SQIVND (reference sequence). There are 15 residues in the CDR3. Trimming took off 3 bases at V and 0 bases at J, with 9 bases between the two ends. The CDR3 DNA sequence: TGTGCCAGTAGTATGGGGCCAGGCTCCTACAATGAGCAGTTCTTC. It yields the protein CASSMGPGSYNEQFF.

The J gene is TRBJ1-1, the V gene TRBV5-1, with D possibly TRBD1 on 5 matching bases. With 5 bases removed from V and 0 bases from J, the gap between germline ends came to 11 bases. The CDR3 totals 14 residues. The germline CDR1 and CDR2 sequences are SGHRS and YFSETQ. In nucleotides, the CDR3 is TGCGCCAGCAGGATAGGGACCATGAACACTGAAGCTTTCTTT. As protein: CASRIGTMNTEAFF.

This chain connects TRBV6-6 to TRBJ1-5; 9 bases line up with TRBD1. This CDR3 comprises 15 residues. V shed 8 bases, J shed 0 bases, and the junction held 5 bases outside the gene matches. Germline values: CDR1 MNHNY, CDR2 SVGAGI (reference sequence). CDR3 residues: CASGGTGNSNQPQHF. CDR3 in DNA: TGTGCCAGCGGGGGGACAGGGAATAGCAATCAGCCCCAGCATTTT.

The genes are TRBV11-3 and TRBJ2-3; 10 bases are a match to TRBD2. CDR1 is SGHNT and CDR2 is YENEEA in the germline V gene. This CDR3 has 17 amino acids. V was clipped by 5 bases and J by 0 bases; unmatched bases: 8. The CDR3 bases are TGTGCCAGCAGCCCGCGGACTAGCGGCCCTAGCACAGATACGCAGTATTTT. Amino acid sequence: CASSPRTSGPSTDTQYF. Full variable domain (outside the CDR3, taken from reference TRBV11-3 and TRBJ2-3): EAGVVQSPRYKIIEKKQPVAFWCNPISGHNTLYWYLQNLGQGPELLIRYENEEAVDDSQLPKDRFSAERLKGVDSTLKIQPAELGDSAVYLCASSPRTSGPSTDTQYFGPGTRLTVL.

This rearrangement joins TRBV5-4 to TRBJ2-2; 7 bases map to TRBD2. V lost 6 bases and J lost 0; bases outside the gene matches: 14. The CDR3 runs to 18 residues. Per the germline V gene, CDR1 is SGHNT and CDR2 is YYREEE (reference sequence). This CDR3 reads CASTRGLGLAANTGELFF. The CDR3 coding sequence is TGTGCCAGCACCAGAGGGTTAGGGCTAGCGGCGAACACCGGGGAGCTGTTTTTT.

V and J are TRBV7-9 and TRBJ2-1, with TRBD1 as a possible D gene (5 bases). CDR1 is SEHNR and CDR2 is FQNEAQ in the germline V gene (reference sequence). The V end was cut by 3 bases, the J end by 14 bases, with 14 bases between. The CDR3 extends over 12 amino acids. The CDR3 coding sequence is TGTGCCAGCAGCTTTCCGACAGTCTGGAAGTTCTTC. This encodes CASSFPTVWKFF.

Concerning this clone: The junction departs from the called germline gene at one end, perhaps through a read error. The rearrangement joins TRBV7-7 to TRBJ2-7; no firm D call. Looked up from germline, CDR1 is SSHAT and CDR2 is FNYEAQ (reference sequence). This CDR3 spans 10 amino acids. The CDR3 sequence: CASSNYEQYF. Here the CDR3 DNA reads TGTGCTAGCAGTAACTACGAGCAGTACTTC. Variable domain in full (rest from reference TRBV7-7 and TRBJ2-7): GAGVSQSPRYKVTKRGQDVTLRCDPISSHATLYWYQQALGQGPEFLTYFNYEAQPDKSGLPSDRFSAERPEGSISTLTIQRTEQRDSAMYRCASSNYEQYFGPGTRLTVT.

This clone was picked up one time. The rearrangement joins TRBV7-3 to TRBJ2-5; perhaps TRBD2 as D (5 bases). Germline CDR1 reads SGHTA; CDR2 reads FQGTGA. With 5 bases removed from V and 1 base from J, the gap between germline ends came to 11 bases. The CDR3 is 14 residues long. CDR3 in amino acids: CASSPSGGQETQYF. The CDR3 DNA reads as TGTGCCAGCAGCCCGAGCGGCGGCCAAGAGACCCAGTACTTC.

This clone was counted a few times. The rearrangement uses TRBV27 and TRBJ2-5; 7 nucleotides agree with TRBD2. CDR3 length: 15 amino acids. Per the germline V gene, CDR1 is MNHEY and CDR2 is SMNVEV (reference sequence). Trimming removed 3 bases from V and 1 base from J; junction bases left unmatched: 5. CDR3 loop: CASSFAGAIQETQYF. The CDR3 DNA is TGTGCCAGCAGTTTCGCGGGAGCCATCCAAGAGACCCAGTACTTC.

The chain combines TRBV6-5 with TRBJ1-2, with D perhaps matching TRBD1 (5 bases). Germline V gene sequence: CDR1 MNHEY, CDR2 SVGAGI. This CDR3 has 15 amino acids. The V gene lost 6 bases and the J gene lost 2 bases, with 16 bases spanning the gap. The DNA for the CDR3 is TGTGCCAGCAGCAAGCCAGGGTGGGGAAACTATGGCTACACCTTC. This sequence encodes CASSKPGWGNYGYTF.

J is TRBJ1-2 and V is TRBV6-5, with a weak D call TRBD1 (5 bases). This CDR3 is 14 amino acids long. With 6 bases removed from V and 8 bases from J, the gap between germline ends came to 19 bases. The germline V gene has CDR1 MNHEY and CDR2 SVGAGI. As DNA, the CDR3 is TGTGCCAGCAGCCTGGATACAGGTTCGACGGGCTACACCTTC. It is translated as CASSLDTGSTGYTF.

This clone was observed a single time. The chain combines TRBV19 with TRBJ1-3; D remains unclear. From germline, CDR1 is LNHDA and CDR2 SQIVND (reference sequence). The CDR3 consists of 13 residues. Trimming cost V 8 bases and J 0 bases, with 8 bases left between them. CDR3 nucleotide sequence: TGTGCCAGTTGTTCCTTCTCTGGAAACACCATATATTTT. Translation gives CASCSFSGNTIYF.

The chain carries TRBV11-3 and TRBJ2-3; 8 bases agree with TRBD2. The V and J ends lost 2 bases and 1 base, in that order; junction bases with no gene match: 5. The CDR3 runs to 16 residues. In germline, CDR1 is SGHNT, CDR2 YENEEA. The CDR3 region has the DNA TGTGCCAGCAGCTTAAGGGGTAGCGGGGGCACAGATACGCAGTATTTT. Protein: CASSLRGSGGTDTQYF.

This sequence joins TRBV6-5 and TRBJ2-1, with D unresolved. Per germline, CDR1 MNHEY and CDR2 SVGAGI. V lost 6 bases and J lost 7, with 13 bases in between. CDR3 length: 13 residues. CDR3: CASSPGPRNEQFF. The DNA for the CDR3 is TGTGCCAGCAGCCCCGGGCCGCGGAATGAGCAGTTCTTC.

The V and J genes are TRBV5-1 and TRBJ2-2; TRBD2 is a possible D gene (5 bases). This CDR3 spans 15 amino acids. V was shortened by 5 bases and J by 0 bases, with 11 bases between the two germline ends. The germline V gene has CDR1 SGHRS and CDR2 YFSETQ. The CDR3 nucleotides read TGCGCCAGCAGGCCGGGATCTTCGAACACCGGGGAGCTGTTTTTT. The encoded protein is CASRPGSSNTGELFF.

The chain uses TRBV10-2 and TRBJ1-1; a weak D match, TRBD1 (5 bases). The germline gives CDR1 WSHSY, CDR2 SAAADI. There are 14 residues in the CDR3. Trimming took off 6 bases at V and 1 base at J, with 12 bases between the two ends. The CDR3 here is CASRKEGTNTEAFF. CDR3 in DNA: TGCGCCAGCAGGAAAGAAGGGACGAACACTGAAGCTTTCTTT.

The chain couples TRBV5-1 to TRBJ1-1, with D uncertain. Germline-derived CDR1 and CDR2 are SGHRS and YFSETQ. The CDR3 length is 14 residues. Trimming took off 2 bases at V and 4 bases at J, with 12 bases between the two ends. DNA for the CDR3: TGCGCCAGCAGCTTATACGGGAGTACCACTGAAGCTTTCTTT. Amino acids: CASSLYGSTTEAFF.

The chain couples TRBV5-4 to TRBJ1-1, with 9 bases fitting TRBD1. The CDR3 consists of 12 residues. With V trimmed by 2 bases and J by 11 bases, 4 bases remained unmatched. Germline CDR1 is SGHNT and CDR2 is YYREEE (reference sequence). Here the CDR3 DNA reads TGTGCCAGCAGCTTCCAGGACAGGGGTGCTTTCTTT. This gives the protein CASSFQDRGAFF.